Presented here are 10 T cell receptor beta chains from one specimen sequenced in a study of graft-versus-host responses after intestinal transplantation. Antigens for these TCRs are unknown. Measured with immunoSEQ multiplex PCR; TCRdb has only the in-frame clones, and not every one. The sample has over 45,000 clones, approximately 94% seen once. The sequenced sample was unstimulated CD4+ T cells sorted from spleen or lymph node cells, obtained before transplant. These receptors all come from a human donor who was the organ donor for an intestinal transplant.

The chain is built from TRBV5-1 and TRBJ2-3, with D maybe TRBD2 (6 bases). Trimming stripped 0 bases from V and 6 bases from J, with 11 bases between. Per germline, CDR1 SGHRS and CDR2 YFSETQ. The CDR3 totals 14 residues. The CDR3 nucleotides read TGCGCCAGCAGCTTGGAAACTAGCTCGGATACGCAGTATTTT. This gives the protein CASSLETSSDTQYF.

This clone was counted only a few times. J is TRBJ2-7 and V is TRBV2; 8 bases agree with TRBD2. CDR1 and CDR2 (germline): SNHLY, FYNNEI. With V trimmed by 6 bases and J by 2 bases, 0 bases remained unmatched. The CDR3 has 12 residues. CDR3 sequence reads: CASSGGAYEQYF. The CDR3 coding sequence is TGTGCCAGCAGCGGGGGGGCCTACGAGCAGTACTTC.

The rearrangement joins TRBV7-2 to TRBJ1-2; 8 positions match TRBD1. CDR3 size: 17 residues. In germline, CDR1 is SGHTA, CDR2 FQGNSA. J gave up 7 bases and V 1 base, and 14 bases lay outside the gene matches. The CDR3 nucleotides are TGTGCCAGCAGCTTAGGGGATTATAGGACAGGGACCGTTGGCTACACCTTC. It yields the protein CASSLGDYRTGTVGYTF.

The chain employs TRBV11-2 and TRBJ1-3, with 8 nucleotides matching TRBD1. This CDR3 spans 15 amino acids. Germline V gene sequence: CDR1 SGHAT, CDR2 FQNNGV. J lost 6 bases, V lost 4 bases, and 8 bases had no gene match. The CDR3 DNA follows: TGTGCCAGCAGCTCCCTCGGACAGGGTTTAAACACCATATATTTT. It specifies CASSSLGQGLNTIYF.

Notes on this clone: This specimen includes other DNA sequences encoding the same CDR3. The chain has TRBV7-9 and TRBJ2-3, with 10 bases lining up with TRBD2. Trimming cost V 3 bases and J 1 base; bases outside gene matches: 13. CDR1 SEHNR and CDR2 FQNEAQ come from the germline V gene (reference sequence). CDR3 length: 19 amino acids. The CDR3 bases are TGTGCCAGCAGCTTTCCGGGCCTAGCGGGGGCGGGGGGCACAGATACGCAGTATTTT. Translated, it gives CASSFPGLAGAGGTDTQYF.

J is TRBJ2-3 and V is TRBV18; D perhaps matches TRBD2 (5 bases). The CDR3 is 15 residues long. The V end lost 3 bases, the J end lost 0 bases, and 10 bases lay between the germline ends. CDR1 is KGHSH, CDR2 LQKENI, per germline. In DNA form, the CDR3 reads TGTGCCAGCTCACCTATAACGGGGAGCACAGATACGCAGTATTTT. The encoded protein is CASSPITGSTDTQYF.

The V call is TRBV11-2, the J call TRBJ1-1; D remains ambiguous. Germline CDR1 reads SGHAT; CDR2 reads FQNNGV. The germline V and J ends were trimmed by 3 bases and 5 bases, with 10 bases remaining between them. The CDR3 extends over 13 amino acids. CDR3 sequence reads: CASSFSGGTEAFF. CDR3 DNA sequence: TGTGCCAGCAGCTTCTCGGGTGGTACTGAAGCTTTCTTT.

J is TRBJ2-1 and V is TRBV12-5; D is possibly TRBD2 (6 bases). The CDR3 runs 16 residues. V dropped 5 bases and J dropped 5 bases, with 19 bases sitting between them. Germline V gene data show CDR1 as LGHNT and CDR2 as FRNRAP. The CDR3 DNA is TGTGCTAGTGGTCCCCTGGGGCGGGGCGGGGACAATGAGCAGTTCTTC. Residues: CASGPLGRGGDNEQFF.

The chain combines TRBV5-1 with TRBJ1-4, with 8 bases fitting TRBD1. Germline CDR1 reads SGHRS; CDR2 reads YFSETQ. The CDR3 is made up of 14 amino acids. V lost 0 bases, J lost 8 bases, and 3 bases stayed unmatched. The CDR3 sequence: CASSLGTGNEKLFF. The CDR3 DNA is TGCGCCAGCAGCTTGGGGACAGGGAACGAAAAACTGTTTTTT.

This rearrangement joins TRBV4-3 to TRBJ2-7; a weak D match, TRBD2 (6 bases). Per germline, CDR1 LGHNA and CDR2 YSLEER. This CDR3 comprises 13 residues. The V gene lost 4 bases and the J gene lost 5 bases, with 12 bases spanning the gap. The CDR3 region has the DNA TGCGCCAGCAGCCGCGGGGTCCAGGACGAGCAGTACTTC. It codes for CASSRGVQDEQYF.